These 20 T cell receptor beta chains were sequenced from one sample in a study of Graves' ophthalmopathy and Graves' hyperthyroidism. Amplification of the TCR beta CDR3 regions used RNA transcripts (as template). Investigators did first-round RT-PCR with HTBI primers, then second-round multiplex PCR. TCRdb analysed the multiplex PCR reads with MiXCR anew, one entry per CDR3 protein. Counted here are some 170,000 distinct CDR3 sequences, approximately 40% occurring once; the ten biggest clones make up roughly 9%. The sequencing input was peripheral blood. The receptors were gathered from a man younger than 45 with Graves' ophthalmopathy.

This chain uses TRBV28 with TRBJ2-2; D is undetermined. The germline V gene has CDR1 MDHEN and CDR2 SYDVKM. V lost 1 base and J 4 bases, leaving 7 bases between the germline ends. The CDR3 covers 14 residues. The DNA of the CDR3 is TGTGCCAGCAGTTTATCCCCGGTCACCGGGGAGCTGTTTTTT. It codes for CASSLSPVTGELFF. Full variable domain (missing parts from reference TRBV28 and TRBJ2-2): DVKVTQSSRYLVKRTGEKVFLECVQDMDHENMFWYRQDPGLGLRLIYFSYDVKMKEKGDIPEGYSVSREKKERFSLILESASTNQTSMYLCASSLSPVTGELFFGEGSRLTVL.

The chain links TRBV20-1 to TRBJ1-6, with 8 bases that match TRBD1. Germline values: CDR1 DFQATT, CDR2 SNEGSKA (reference sequence). The CDR3 contains 18 residues. The ends lost 4 bases at V and 6 bases at J; junction bases unmatched: 17. Here the CDR3 reads CSAIVAGGRGAFNSPLHF. CDR3 in DNA: TGCAGTGCTATAGTCGCAGGGGGCAGAGGGGCCTTTAATTCACCCCTCCACTTT.

Many counts were recorded for this clonotype. The CDR3 protein is CASSSGTSGRQQETQYF. The CDR3, as DNA: TGCGCCAGCAGCTCCGGGACTAGCGGGAGGCAACAAGAGACCCAGTACTTC. The rearrangement links TRBV5-1 to TRBJ2-5, with 15 bases aligning to TRBD2. Trimming at V came to 3 bases and at J to 2 bases, leaving 5 bases not matched to a gene. Germline V lookup: CDR1 SGHRS, CDR2 YFSETQ. The CDR3 is made up of 17 amino acids.

In its sample, this clonotype was seen many times. The chain employs TRBV9 and TRBJ2-5, with D perhaps being TRBD1 or TRBD2 (5 bases each). With 4 bases removed from V and 5 bases from J, the gap between germline ends came to 18 bases. Germline V gives CDR1 SGDLS, CDR2 YYNGEE. CDR3 size: 15 residues. CDR3 bases: TGTGCCAGCAGCTCCGCCGGGACCCCTGGGGAGACCCAGTACTTC. Its translation is CASSSAGTPGETQYF. The full variable domain, its missing parts supplied by reference TRBV9 and TRBJ2-5, is DSGVTQTPKHLITATGQRVTLRCSPRSGDLSVYWYQQSLDQGLQFLIQYYNGEERAKGNILERFSAQQFPDLHSELNLSSLELGDSALYFCASSSAGTPGETQYFGPGTRLLVL.

This clonotype was counted many times. This rearrangement joins TRBV11-3 to TRBJ1-1; no definite D call. V was cut by 2 bases and J by 6 bases, with 10 bases left in between. Germline values: CDR1 SGHNT, CDR2 YENEEA. This CDR3 contains 13 residues. The CDR3 bases are TGTGCCAGCAGCTTACGGGAGAAGGCTGAAGCTTTCTTT. Its translation: CASSLREKAEAFF.

This clonotype was found many times. The genes are TRBV12-3 or TRBV12-4 and TRBJ2-4, with 10 nucleotides matching TRBD2. The CDR3 totals 16 residues. With 1 base clipped from V and 1 base from J, the junction kept 1 base outside the gene matches. The CDR3 sequence is CASSLEAGGAKNIQYF. The CDR3 nucleotides read TGTGCCAGCAGTTTAGAAGCGGGGGGGGCCAAAAACATTCAGTACTTC.

This clonotype came up many times. The chain combines TRBV25-1 with TRBJ2-7; 7 bases fit TRBD2. The germline CDR1 and CDR2 sequences are MGHDK and SYGVNS. This CDR3 is built from 17 residues. Trimming took 2 bases from V and 4 from J; bases not matched to a gene: 14. Written as DNA, the CDR3 is TGTGCCAGCAGTGAACCCAATTCTGGGGAGGGAGCTTACGAGCAGTACTTC. Protein product: CASSEPNSGEGAYEQYF.

Many counts were recorded for this clonotype. The chain is built from TRBV11-2 and TRBJ1-1, with D tentatively TRBD1 (5 bases). The CDR3 is 13 amino acids. V dropped 4 bases and J dropped 1 base, with 7 bases sitting between them. CDR1 is SGHAT, CDR2 FQNNGV, per germline. As DNA, the CDR3 is TGTGCCAGCAGCTGGGGCACGAACACTGAAGCTTTCTTT. Translation gives CASSWGTNTEAFF. Full variable domain (missing parts from reference TRBV11-2 and TRBJ1-1): EAGVAQSPRYKIIEKRQSVAFWCNPISGHATLYWYQQILGQGPKLLIQFQNNGVVDDSQLPKDRFSAERLKGVDSTLKIQPAKLEDSAVYLCASSWGTNTEAFFGQGTRLTVV.

In its sample, this clonotype was seen a few times. The chain uses TRBV6-2 or TRBV6-3 and TRBJ2-7; 13 positions match TRBD2. Germline CDR1 and CDR2: MNHEY and SVGEGT. The CDR3 loop spans 14 amino acids. J was trimmed by 12 bases and V by 2 bases; bases with no gene match: 7. CDR3 nucleotides: TGTGCCAGCAGTTACGGACTAGCGGGAGCCGAGGGGTACTTC. Its translation: CASSYGLAGAEGYF.

This clonotype was counted ten times or more. For the CDR3, the DNA is TGTGCCACCTCCACCAACACAGTGAACACTGAAGCTTTCTTT. Translation gives CATSTNTVNTEAFF. The chain combines TRBV16 with TRBJ1-1, with D unresolved. V lost 10 bases, J lost 0 bases, and 15 bases lay in between. CDR1 and CDR2 from the germline V gene are KGHSY and FQNENV. CDR3 size: 14 residues.

The rearrangement links TRBV6-2 or TRBV6-3 to TRBJ1-1, with no clear D. Per germline, CDR1 MNHEY and CDR2 SVGEGT. The V gene lost 6 bases and the J gene lost 0 bases, with 11 bases spanning the gap. The CDR3 contains 14 residues. CDR3 sequence reads: CASSPDYVNTEAFF. The CDR3, as DNA: TGTGCCAGCAGCCCAGACTATGTGAACACTGAAGCTTTCTTT.

The gene calls are TRBV6-1 and TRBJ1-5; the D is unclear. The CDR3 covers 12 residues. V gave up 8 bases and J gave up 4 bases, with 9 bases separating them. Germline V gene sequence: CDR1 MNHNS, CDR2 SASEGT. CDR3 in amino acids: CASGRSNQPQHF. In DNA form, the CDR3 reads TGTGCCAGCGGACGGAGTAATCAGCCCCAGCATTTT.

The rearrangement links TRBV27 to TRBJ2-7, with TRBD1 identical over 11 bases. CDR3 length equals 16 residues. After removal of 4 bases from V and 3 bases from J, the junction contained 8 bases not matched to a gene. CDR1 is MNHEY, CDR2 SMNVEV, per germline (reference sequence). DNA for the CDR3: TGTGCCAGCAGTTCGACAACCGGGACAGGGGGCTACGAGCAGTACTTC. This translates into CASSSTTGTGGYEQYF.

This clonotype was recorded at least ten times. The chain employs TRBV15 and TRBJ2-5; 8 positions match TRBD1. Germline assignment: CDR1 LNHNV and CDR2 YYDKDF (reference sequence). After removal of 0 bases from V and 1 base from J, the junction contained 13 bases not matched to a gene. This CDR3 contains 19 residues. The CDR3 protein is CATSRDEPGTGGRQETQYF. Here the CDR3 DNA reads TGTGCCACCAGCAGAGACGAACCCGGGACAGGCGGCCGCCAAGAGACCCAGTACTTC.

This clonotype was seen at least ten times. The rearrangement links TRBV24-1 to TRBJ1-5, with a tentative D call TRBD1 (5 bases). Germline V CDR1 and CDR2: KGHDR, SFDVKD. Trimming stripped 4 bases from V and 9 bases from J, with 9 bases between. The CDR3 sequence is 12 residues long. Here the CDR3 reads CATSEGGSPQHF. CDR3 nucleotides: TGTGCCACCAGTGAGGGGGGGTCGCCCCAGCATTTT.

This clonotype came up many times. The chain carries TRBV28 and TRBJ2-7; 12 bases are shared with TRBD2. There are 11 residues in the CDR3. Per germline, CDR1 MDHEN and CDR2 SYDVKM. V lost 8 bases, J lost 12 bases, and 5 bases stayed unmatched. CDR3 coding DNA: TGTGCCAGCGGGCTAGCGGGGGGGGGGTACTTC. It translates to CASGLAGGGYF.

Ten or more counts support this clonotype. J is TRBJ1-2 and V is TRBV12-3 or TRBV12-4; D is ambiguous. This CDR3 has 13 amino acids. The V and J ends lost 5 bases and 4 bases respectively, with 11 bases between them. CDR3 in DNA: TGTGCCAGCAGTGAGAATCGGGGCTATGGCTACACCTTC. Translation gives CASSENRGYGYTF.

There are many counts of this clonotype. The V gene is TRBV6-2 or TRBV6-3, the J gene TRBJ2-5; a weak D match, TRBD1 (6 bases). V lost 3 bases to trimming and J lost 2 bases, with 13 bases between them. The V gene's germline CDR1 is MNHEY and CDR2 SVGEGT. This CDR3 spans 15 amino acids. The CDR3 DNA is TGTGCCAGCAGTTATGCAGGGGCCGGACAAGAGACCCAGTACTTC. It encodes CASSYAGAGQETQYF.

This clonotype was picked up many times. This chain connects TRBV28 to TRBJ1-2; no reliable D call. This CDR3 contains 12 residues. Germline CDR1 and CDR2: MDHEN and SYDVKM. V lost 2 bases to trimming and J lost 8 bases, with 9 bases between them. The CDR3 spells CASSLVGEGYTF. The CDR3 nucleotides are TGTGCCAGCAGTTTAGTGGGAGAAGGCTACACCTTC.

The chain employs TRBV6-5 and TRBJ1-5; 7 bases fit TRBD1. The germline gives CDR1 MNHEY, CDR2 SVGAGI. V lost 2 bases, J lost 2 bases, and 9 bases stayed unmatched. The CDR3 has 17 residues. Here the CDR3 DNA reads TGTGCCAGCAGTTACCCCACGGACAGGTCGCGCAATCAGCCCCAGCATTTT. It specifies CASSYPTDRSRNQPQHF.